These 11 T cell receptor beta chains were sequenced from one sample in a study of post-analysis software for immune sequencing data. Unique molecular identifiers were built into the TCR beta cDNA libraries. TCRdb re-called the PCR reads through MiXCR, storing one row per CDR3 protein. The sample includes about 620,000 distinct CDR3 sequences, roughly 46% of them seen just once. Study outcomes and limitations: Relative to controls, patients had a few TRBV segments at higher frequency, with TRBV5-6, TRBV5-1 and TRBV20-1 among these.

These receptors have no known antigen. Sequenced sample: blood. The receptors stem from a girl under 18 with multiple sclerosis.

The table lists this clonotype with a few counts. V usage is TRBV4-1 and J usage is TRBJ2-5; D perhaps matches TRBD1 (6 bases). The V gene lost 2 bases and the J gene lost 1 base, with 14 bases spanning the gap. CDR1 and CDR2 (germline): MGHRA, YSYEKL. The CDR3 spans 16 residues. CDR3 loop: CASSQTGPFSQETQYF. In nucleotides, the CDR3 is TGCGCCAGCAGCCAAACAGGGCCCTTCTCCCAAGAGACCCAGTACTTC.

This clonotype was picked up one time. The chain joins TRBV30 to TRBJ2-7, with D hard to call. The germline V and J ends were trimmed by 0 bases and 2 bases, with 5 bases remaining between them. The CDR3 loop spans 12 amino acids. Germline CDR1 is GTSNPN and CDR2 is SVGIG (reference sequence). CDR3 protein: CAWSVGTYEQYF. The CDR3 DNA sequence: TGTGCCTGGAGTGTAGGGACCTACGAGCAGTACTTC.

This clonotype was observed a handful of times. The rearrangement joins TRBV7-3 to TRBJ2-4, with D uncertain. The tail of the sequence fits TRBJ2-7 better, so the J call may be wrong. The CDR3 extends over 14 amino acids. Germline CDR1 and CDR2: SGHTA and FQGTGA. The CDR3 loop reads CASSLSPGGYEQYF. CDR3 nucleotide sequence: TGTGCCAGCAGCTTAAGCCCAGGTGGATACGAGCAGTACTTC.

This chain uses TRBV10-2 with TRBJ1-1; D unresolved. Germline CDR1 reads WSHSY; CDR2 reads SAAADI. Trimming cost V 5 bases and J 1 base, with 11 bases left between them. The CDR3 is 14 amino acids. The CDR3 sequence: CASSFFSGNTEAFF. The CDR3 nucleotides are TGCGCCAGCAGTTTTTTCTCAGGGAACACTGAAGCTTTCTTT.

This chain connects TRBV7-9 to TRBJ1-1; 8 bases fit TRBD1. From germline, CDR1 is SEHNR and CDR2 FQNEAQ (reference sequence). The CDR3 sequence is 13 residues long. Losses at the gene ends were 6 bases for V and 6 bases for J; bases not matched to a gene: 6. The CDR3, as DNA: TGTGCCAGCAGGTTACAGGGGGTCGCTGAAGCTTTCTTT. Protein product: CASRLQGVAEAFF.

The table lists this clonotype with a few counts. The V call is TRBV20-1, the J call TRBJ2-6; D is ambiguous. CDR1 and CDR2 from the germline V gene are DFQATT and SNEGSKA (reference sequence). The CDR3 totals 13 residues. Trimming shortened V by 4 bases and J by 2 bases, and 6 bases separated the two germline ends. CDR3 loop: CSAIFPGANVLTF. The CDR3 coding sequence is TGCAGTGCTATTTTTCCTGGGGCCAACGTCCTGACTTTC.

This clonotype was picked up a small number of times. V and J are TRBV6-6 and TRBJ1-1; D is ambiguous. V lost 0 bases and J lost 3, with 5 bases in between. Germline V gene data show CDR1 as MNHNY and CDR2 as SVGAGI (reference sequence). This CDR3 comprises 13 residues. The CDR3 loop is CASSYSVDTEAFF. Written as DNA, the CDR3 is TGTGCCAGCAGTTACTCTGTAGACACTGAAGCTTTCTTT.

This clonotype was counted only a few times. The CDR3 spells CSVESQRIYGYTF. The DNA of the CDR3 is TGCAGCGTTGAGTCCCAGCGAATCTATGGCTACACCTTC. The chain has TRBV29-1 and TRBJ1-2; D unclear. Deletions cut 3 bases from V and 4 bases from J, with 12 bases between. Germline CDR1 and CDR2: SQVTM and ANQGSEA. This CDR3 is 13 amino acids long. Together with reference TRBV29-1 and TRBJ1-2, the CDR3 gives the full variable domain: SAVISQKPSRDICQRGTSLTIQCQVDSQVTMMFWYRQQPGQSLTLIATANQGSEATYESGFVIDKFPISRPNLTFSTLTVSNMSPEDSSIYLCSVESQRIYGYTFGSGTRLTVV.

The CDR3 is CASSPFNENIQYF. CDR3 coding DNA: TGTGCCAGCAGTCCATTTAACGAAAACATTCAGTACTTC. V is TRBV12-3 or TRBV12-4 and J is TRBJ2-7; D is unresolved. Near its end, the DNA agrees better with TRBJ2-4, so the J call may be wrong. The CDR3 runs 13 residues.

Concerning this clonotype itself: A single base separates this from a much larger clone, so it may be a read error. The rearrangement uses TRBV12-3 or TRBV12-4 and TRBJ2-7, with 8 positions matching TRBD1. The CDR3 has 12 residues. The trim removed 6 bases at V and 3 bases at J, leaving 1 base unmatched. Here the CDR3 reads CASRGTGYEQYF. The CDR3 DNA is TGTGCCAGCAGAGGGACAGGCTACGAGCAGTACTTC.

The J gene is TRBJ2-7, the V gene TRBV6-1, with TRBD1 matching 10 bases. The CDR3 runs 12 residues. Germline CDR1 and CDR2: MNHNS and SASEGT. After removal of 10 bases from V and 3 bases from J, the junction contained 3 bases not matched to a gene. In nucleotides, the CDR3 is TGTGCCATCTGGACAGGGGGCTACGAGCAGTACTTC. It specifies CAIWTGGYEQYF.